This T cell receptor (beta chain) was observed in a study of cytomegalovirus exposure and HLA in healthy donors. The CDR3 consists of 17 residues. Germline V gene sequence: CDR1 KGHSH, CDR2 LQKENI. V was clipped by 2 bases and J by 5 bases; unmatched bases: 12. Findings and limits, study-wide: 15,000 to 20,000 TCR beta sequences were associated with HLA alleles at 0.05 false discovery rate in a later analysis.

These donors, healthy bone marrow donors, were studied. In regard to this clone: No antigen is known for it.

This PCR relied on a set of 60 Vbeta primers and 13 Jbeta primers. Using immunoSEQ multiplex PCR, the repertoire was profiled, and TCRdb retains in-frame clones only, with some absent. The sample consists of approximately 140,000 clones, 79% of them appearing once. Sequenced: PBMCs. The receptor was isolated from a man aged 45-65 years in good health and CMV-seropositive. The chain joins TRBV18 to TRBJ2-3, with 8 bases lining up with TRBD1. As DNA, the CDR3 is TGTGCCAGCTCACCATACCTCGCGCAGGGGGCCGGAGATACGCAGTATTTT. Amino acids: CASSPYLAQGAGDTQYF.